The clone carrying this T cell receptor beta chain was seen a handful of times. Sample time point: persistent/refractory GD, antithyroid drugs over 5 years with positive TRAb. From RNA extracted from PBMCs, the TCR library was made. This record comes from a study of regulatory T cells in long-lasting Graves disease. The CDR3 spans 14 residues. The ends were cut back, 8 bases at V and 4 bases at J, with 15 bases in the middle. Researchers made TCR beta libraries by using iRepertoire HTBI primers and running Arm-PCR on CDR3 regions. TCRdb reprocessed the multiplex PCR reads via MiXCR and lists one record per CDR3 protein. The table includes some 300,000 distinct CDR3 sequences, roughly a fifth detected once.

The rearrangement links TRBV12-3 or TRBV12-4 to TRBJ2-1; D is possibly TRBD1 (6 bases). The origin of this receptor is a female donor with Graves disease. This specimen was peripheral blood mononuclear cells (PBMCs), taken when the disease was refractory, from a patient treated with antithyroid drugs. CDR3 amino acids: CASGQPRPYNEQFF. In nucleotides, the CDR3 is TGTGCCAGCGGACAGCCCAGACCGTACAATGAGCAGTTCTTC.